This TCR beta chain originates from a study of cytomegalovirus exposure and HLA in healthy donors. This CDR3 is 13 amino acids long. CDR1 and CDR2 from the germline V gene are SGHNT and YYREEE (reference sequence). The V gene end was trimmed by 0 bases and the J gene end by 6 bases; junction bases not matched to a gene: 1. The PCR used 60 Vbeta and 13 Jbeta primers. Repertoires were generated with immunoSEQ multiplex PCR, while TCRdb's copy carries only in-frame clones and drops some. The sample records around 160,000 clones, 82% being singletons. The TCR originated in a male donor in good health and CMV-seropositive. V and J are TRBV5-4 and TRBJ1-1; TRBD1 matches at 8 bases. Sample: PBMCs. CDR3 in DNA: TGTGCCAGCAGCTTGGACAGGGGGTCTGAAGCTTTCTTT. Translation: CASSLDRGSEAFF.